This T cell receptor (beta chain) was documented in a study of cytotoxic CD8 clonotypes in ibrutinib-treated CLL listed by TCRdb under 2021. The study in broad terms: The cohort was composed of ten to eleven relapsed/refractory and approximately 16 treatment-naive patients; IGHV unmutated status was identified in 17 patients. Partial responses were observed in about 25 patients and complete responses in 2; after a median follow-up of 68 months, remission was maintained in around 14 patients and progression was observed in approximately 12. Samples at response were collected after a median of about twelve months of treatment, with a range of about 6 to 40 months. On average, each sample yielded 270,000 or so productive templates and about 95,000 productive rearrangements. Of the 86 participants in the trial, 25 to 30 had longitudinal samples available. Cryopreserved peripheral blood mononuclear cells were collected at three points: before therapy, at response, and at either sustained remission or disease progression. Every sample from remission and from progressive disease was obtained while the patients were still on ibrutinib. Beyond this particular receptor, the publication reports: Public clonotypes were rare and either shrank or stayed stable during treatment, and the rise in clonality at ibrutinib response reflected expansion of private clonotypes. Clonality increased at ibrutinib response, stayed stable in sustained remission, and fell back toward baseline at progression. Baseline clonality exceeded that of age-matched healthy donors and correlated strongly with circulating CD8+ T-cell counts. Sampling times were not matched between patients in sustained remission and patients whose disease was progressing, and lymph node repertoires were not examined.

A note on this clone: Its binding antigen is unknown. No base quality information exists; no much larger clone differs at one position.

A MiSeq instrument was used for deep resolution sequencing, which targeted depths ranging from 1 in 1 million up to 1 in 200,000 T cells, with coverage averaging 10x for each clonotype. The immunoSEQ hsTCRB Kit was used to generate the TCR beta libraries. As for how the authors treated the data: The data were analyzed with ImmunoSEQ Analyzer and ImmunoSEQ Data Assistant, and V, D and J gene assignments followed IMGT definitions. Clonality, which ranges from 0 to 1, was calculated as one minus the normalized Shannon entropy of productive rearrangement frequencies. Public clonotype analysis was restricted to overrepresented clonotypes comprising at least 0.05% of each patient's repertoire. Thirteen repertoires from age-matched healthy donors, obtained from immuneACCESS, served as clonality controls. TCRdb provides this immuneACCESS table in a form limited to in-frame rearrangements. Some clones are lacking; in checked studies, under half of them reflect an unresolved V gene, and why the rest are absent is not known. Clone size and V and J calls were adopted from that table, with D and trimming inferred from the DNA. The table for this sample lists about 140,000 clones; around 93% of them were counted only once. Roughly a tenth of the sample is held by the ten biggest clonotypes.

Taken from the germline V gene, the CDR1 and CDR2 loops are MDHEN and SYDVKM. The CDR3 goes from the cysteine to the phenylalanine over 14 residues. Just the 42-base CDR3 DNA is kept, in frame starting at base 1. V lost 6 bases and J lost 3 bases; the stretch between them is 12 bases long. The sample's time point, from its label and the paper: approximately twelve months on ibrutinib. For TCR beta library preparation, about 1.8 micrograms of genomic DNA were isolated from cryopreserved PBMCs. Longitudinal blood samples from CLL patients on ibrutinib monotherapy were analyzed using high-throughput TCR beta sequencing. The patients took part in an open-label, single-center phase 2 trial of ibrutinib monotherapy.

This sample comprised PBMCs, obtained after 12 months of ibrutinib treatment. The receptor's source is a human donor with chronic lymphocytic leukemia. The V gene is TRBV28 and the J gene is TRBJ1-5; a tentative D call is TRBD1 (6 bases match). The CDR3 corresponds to CASSRGGFNQPQHF. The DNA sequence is TGTGCCAGCAGCCGGGGGGGCTTCAATCAGCCCCAGCATTTT.